This T cell receptor beta chain was obtained from a study of tumor and adjacent non-tumor tissue in lung cancer. Germline-derived CDR1 and CDR2 are MNHNS and SASEGT. The CDR3 contains 14 residues. Note on this clonotype: Its ends do not fully match the called genes, so a read error is possible.

Three rounds of nested PCR, following a modified ARM-PCR protocol, produced the TCRbeta library. Each CDR3 protein is one row after TCRdb ran MiXCR on the multiplex PCR reads. The sample gives fewer than 85,000 distinct CDR3 sequences, over 80% of which show up once; roughly 13% is in the top ten. This sample's RNA came from whole unsorted tissue. Sequenced input: lung tumor tissue. This rearrangement joins TRBV6-1 to TRBJ2-7; TRBD2 aligns across 10 bases. This sequence originates from a woman between 45 and 65 years old with non-small cell lung cancer. The CDR3 DNA is TGTGGCAGCAATGGACTAGCGGCCTCCTACGAGCAGTACTTC. The encoded protein is CGSNGLAASYEQYF.